This T cell receptor (beta chain) was identified in a study of T-cell reconstitution after alpha-beta-depleted transplantation in children (TCRdb year 2016). Regarding the study in general: T-cell immune reconstitution after TCRalphabeta/CD19-depleted allogeneic hematopoietic cell transplantation in children was quantitatively tracked in the study by means of TCR repertoire profiling.

Receptor amplification or capture employed PCR. TCRdb records Illumina HiSeq 2500 as the sequencer. TCR library preparation used molecular barcoding, with unique molecular identifiers applied to normalize quantification of the TCRbeta repertoire. Using fastp trimming at Q25 and MiXCR clonotype assembly, TCRdb reanalyzed the public sequencing data and kept in-frame beta chains. Records with the same CDR3 protein are collapsed into one entry carrying the most frequent genes and DNA. The sample table contains about 610,000 distinct CDR3 sequences; only one count was recorded for over 9.5% of them. The ten largest clonotypes hold less than 4.5% of the sample. For this clonotype: Its antigen has not been determined. Qualities for individual bases were not recorded, and no much larger clone is one base off.

The germline V gene (reference sequence) specifies LGHDT as CDR1 and YNNKEL as CDR2. Germline trimming amounts to 2 bases on V and 3 bases on J, with 6 as the count of junction bases outside the gene matches. The CDR3 spans 15 residues, from the cysteine through the phenylalanine. Of the read, only the CDR3 DNA is kept; its 45 bases are in frame from base 1. The material was PBMCs from the stem cell graft donor, obtained from the stem cell graft. The origin of this receptor is a human donor who donated a stem cell graft to a child with acute myeloid leukemia. The rearranged chain carries TRBV3-1 and TRBJ1-1; 7 nucleotides in the junction match TRBD1. The DNA sequence reads TGTGCCAGCAGCCAACAGGGGGTTCAGCACACTGAAGCTTTCTTT. Its protein is CASSQQGVQHTEAFF.